This paragraph reports one T cell receptor (beta chain). Its antigen is currently unknown. Germline-derived CDR1 and CDR2 are SGDLS and YYNGEE. V was pared by 4 bases and J by 6 bases, with 9 bases of the junction left unmatched. The CDR3 loop spans 15 amino acids. This sample was taken from a study of cytomegalovirus exposure and HLA in healthy donors. Study-wide context: Later analysis reported that the 120 or so validation repertoires shared the platform of the 500 to 750 first-cohort repertoires.

Findings and caveats of the study: Per published reports, the classifier diagnosed cytomegalovirus status with high specificity and sensitivity.

The method was immunoSEQ multiplex PCR; TCRdb's version includes in-frame clones alone and lacks a portion of them. The data hold 150,000 to 200,000 clones, with almost 85% observed a single time. The chain employs TRBV9 and TRBJ2-7, with 11 bases fitting TRBD2. Sequenced input: PBMCs. The receptor comes from a man aged 30-40 years in good health and CMV-seropositive. The CDR3 is CASSQGTSGVSEQYF. CDR3 DNA sequence: TGTGCCAGCAGCCAGGGGACTAGCGGTGTGAGCGAGCAGTACTTC.